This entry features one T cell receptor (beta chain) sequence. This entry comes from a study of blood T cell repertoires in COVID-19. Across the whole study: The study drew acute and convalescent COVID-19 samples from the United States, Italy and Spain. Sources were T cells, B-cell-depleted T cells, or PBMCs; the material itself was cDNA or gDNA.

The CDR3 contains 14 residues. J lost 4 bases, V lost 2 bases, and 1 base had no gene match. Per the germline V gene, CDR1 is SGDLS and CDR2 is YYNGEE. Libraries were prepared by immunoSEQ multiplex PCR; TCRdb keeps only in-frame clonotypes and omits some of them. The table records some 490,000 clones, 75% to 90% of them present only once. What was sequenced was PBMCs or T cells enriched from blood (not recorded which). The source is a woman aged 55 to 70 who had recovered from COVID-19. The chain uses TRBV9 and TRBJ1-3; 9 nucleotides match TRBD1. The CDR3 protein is CASSVGQGGNTIYF. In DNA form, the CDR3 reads TGTGCCAGCAGCGTGGGACAGGGAGGAAACACCATATATTTT.